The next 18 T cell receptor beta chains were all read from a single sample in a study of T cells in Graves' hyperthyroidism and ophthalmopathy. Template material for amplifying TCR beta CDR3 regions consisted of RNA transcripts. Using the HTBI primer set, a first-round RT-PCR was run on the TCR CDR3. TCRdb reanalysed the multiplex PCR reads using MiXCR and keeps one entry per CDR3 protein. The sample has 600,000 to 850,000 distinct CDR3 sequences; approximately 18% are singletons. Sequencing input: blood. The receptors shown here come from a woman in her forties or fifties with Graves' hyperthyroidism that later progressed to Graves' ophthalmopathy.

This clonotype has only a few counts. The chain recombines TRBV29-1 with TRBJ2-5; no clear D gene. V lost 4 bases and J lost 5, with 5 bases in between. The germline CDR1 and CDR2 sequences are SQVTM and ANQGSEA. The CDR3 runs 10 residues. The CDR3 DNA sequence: TGCAGCGTTGTTCAGGAGACCCAGTACTTC. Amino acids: CSVVQETQYF.

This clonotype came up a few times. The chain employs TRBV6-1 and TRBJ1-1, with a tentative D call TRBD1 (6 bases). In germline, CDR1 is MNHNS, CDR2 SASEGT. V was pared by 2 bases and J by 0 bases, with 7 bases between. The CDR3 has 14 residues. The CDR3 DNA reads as TGTGCCAGCAGTGAATGGACAGTGAACACTGAAGCTTTCTTT. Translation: CASSEWTVNTEAFF.

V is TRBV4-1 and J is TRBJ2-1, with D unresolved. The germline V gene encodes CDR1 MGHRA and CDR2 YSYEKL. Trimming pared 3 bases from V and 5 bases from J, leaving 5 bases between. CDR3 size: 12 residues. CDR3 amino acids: CASSHGNNEQFF. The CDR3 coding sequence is TGCGCCAGCAGCCACGGTAACAATGAGCAGTTCTTC.

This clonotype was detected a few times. Here the CDR3 reads CASSLNVYEQYF. The CDR3 nucleotides read TGTGCCAGCAGTTTAAATGTATACGAGCAGTACTTC. The V and J genes are TRBV12-3 or TRBV12-4 and TRBJ2-7, with D hard to call. This CDR3 spans 12 amino acids. V lost 2 bases and J 4 bases, leaving 6 bases between the germline ends.

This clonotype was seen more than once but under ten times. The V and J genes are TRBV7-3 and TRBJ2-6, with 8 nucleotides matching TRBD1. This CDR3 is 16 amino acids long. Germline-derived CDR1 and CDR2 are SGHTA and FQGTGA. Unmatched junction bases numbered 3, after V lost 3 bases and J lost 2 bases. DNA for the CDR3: TGTGCCAGCAGCTTCCTACAGGGGGCTGGGGCCAACGTCCTGACTTTC. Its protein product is CASSFLQGAGANVLTF. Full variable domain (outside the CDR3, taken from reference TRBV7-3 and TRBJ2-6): GAGVSQTPSNKVTEKGKYVELRCDPISGHTALYWYRQSLGQGPEFLIYFQGTGAADDSGLPNDRFFAVRPEGSVSTLKIQRTERGDSAVYLCASSFLQGAGANVLTFGAGSRLTVL.

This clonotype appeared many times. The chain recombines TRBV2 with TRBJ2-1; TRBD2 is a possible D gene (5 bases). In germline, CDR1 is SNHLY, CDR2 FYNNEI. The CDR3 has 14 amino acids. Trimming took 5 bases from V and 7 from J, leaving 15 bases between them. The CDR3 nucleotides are TGTGCCAGCAGTTCTACTAGGACTGGGAATGAGCAGTTCTTC. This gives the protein CASSSTRTGNEQFF.

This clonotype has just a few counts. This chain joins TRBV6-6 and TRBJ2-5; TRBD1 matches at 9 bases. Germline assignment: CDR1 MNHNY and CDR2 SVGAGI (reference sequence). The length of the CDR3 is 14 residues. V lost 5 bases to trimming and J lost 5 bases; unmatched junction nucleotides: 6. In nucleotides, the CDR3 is TGTGCCAGCAGTCGGGACAGGGCGAGGGAGACCCAGTACTTC. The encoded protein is CASSRDRARETQYF.

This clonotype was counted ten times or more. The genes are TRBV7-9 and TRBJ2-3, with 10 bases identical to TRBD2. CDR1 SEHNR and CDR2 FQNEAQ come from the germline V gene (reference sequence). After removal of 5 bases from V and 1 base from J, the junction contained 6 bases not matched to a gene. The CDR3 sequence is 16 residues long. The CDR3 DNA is TGTGCCAGCAGCCTTAGCGGGGGGCTGGGCACAGATACGCAGTATTTT. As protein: CASSLSGGLGTDTQYF.

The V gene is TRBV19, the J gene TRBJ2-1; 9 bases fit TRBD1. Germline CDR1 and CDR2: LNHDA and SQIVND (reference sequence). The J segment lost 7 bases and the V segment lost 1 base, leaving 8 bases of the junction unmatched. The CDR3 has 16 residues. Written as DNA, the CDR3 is TGTGCCAGTAGTATAGGAGGGACAGGGAGGGAAAATGAGCAGTTCTTC. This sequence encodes CASSIGGTGRENEQFF.

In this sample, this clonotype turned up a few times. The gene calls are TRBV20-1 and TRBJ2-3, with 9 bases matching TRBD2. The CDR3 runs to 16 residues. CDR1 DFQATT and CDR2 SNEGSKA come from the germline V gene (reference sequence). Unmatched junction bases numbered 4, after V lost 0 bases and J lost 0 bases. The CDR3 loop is CSARDASGESTDTQYF. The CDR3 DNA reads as TGCAGTGCTAGAGATGCTAGCGGGGAGAGCACAGATACGCAGTATTTT.

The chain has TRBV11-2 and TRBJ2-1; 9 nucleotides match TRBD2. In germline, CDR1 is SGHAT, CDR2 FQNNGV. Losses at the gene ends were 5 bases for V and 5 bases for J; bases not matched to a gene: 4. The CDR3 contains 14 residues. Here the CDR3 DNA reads TGTGCCAGCAGCGCGCCTAGCGGGAACAATGAGCAGTTCTTC. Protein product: CASSAPSGNNEQFF.

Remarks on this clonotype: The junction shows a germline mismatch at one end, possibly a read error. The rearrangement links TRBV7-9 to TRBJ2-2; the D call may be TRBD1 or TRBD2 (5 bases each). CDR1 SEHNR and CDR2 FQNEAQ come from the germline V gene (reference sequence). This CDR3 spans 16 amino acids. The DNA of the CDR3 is TGTGCCAGCACCACTCCCGGGGCCCCTAACACCAGGGAGCTGTTTTTT. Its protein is CASTTPGAPNTRELFF.

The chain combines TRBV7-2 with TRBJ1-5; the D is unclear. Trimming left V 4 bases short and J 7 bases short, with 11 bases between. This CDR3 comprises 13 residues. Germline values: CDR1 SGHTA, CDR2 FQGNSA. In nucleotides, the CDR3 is TGTGCCAGCAGCTCCAAGTTTGGCCAGCCCCAGCATTTT. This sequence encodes CASSSKFGQPQHF.

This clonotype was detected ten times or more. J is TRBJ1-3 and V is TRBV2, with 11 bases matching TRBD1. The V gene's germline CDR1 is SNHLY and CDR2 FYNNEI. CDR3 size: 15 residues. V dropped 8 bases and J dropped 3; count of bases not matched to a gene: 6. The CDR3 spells CASRDRGVRGNTIYF. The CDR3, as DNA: TGTGCCAGCCGGGACAGGGGGGTACGTGGAAACACCATATATTTT.

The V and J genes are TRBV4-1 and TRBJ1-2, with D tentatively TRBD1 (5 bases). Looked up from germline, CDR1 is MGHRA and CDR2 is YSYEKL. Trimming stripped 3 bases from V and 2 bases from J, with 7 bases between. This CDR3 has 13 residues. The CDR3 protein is CASSHRENYGYTF. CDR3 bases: TGCGCCAGCAGCCACAGGGAGAACTATGGCTACACCTTC.

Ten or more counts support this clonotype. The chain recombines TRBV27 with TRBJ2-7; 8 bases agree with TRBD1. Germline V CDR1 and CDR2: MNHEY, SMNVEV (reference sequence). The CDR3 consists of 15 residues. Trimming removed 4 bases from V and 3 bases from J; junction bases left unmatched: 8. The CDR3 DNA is TGTGCCAGCAGTTCCCCGGGACAGGCTTTCTACGAGCAGTACTTC. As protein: CASSSPGQAFYEQYF.

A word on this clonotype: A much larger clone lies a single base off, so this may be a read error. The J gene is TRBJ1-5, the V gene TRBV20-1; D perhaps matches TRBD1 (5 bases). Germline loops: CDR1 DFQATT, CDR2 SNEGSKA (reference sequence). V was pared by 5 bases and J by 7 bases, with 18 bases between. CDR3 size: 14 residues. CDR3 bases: TGCAGTGCTGACGGCCACAGGACTGAACAGCCCCAGCATTTT. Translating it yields CSADGHRTEQPQHF.

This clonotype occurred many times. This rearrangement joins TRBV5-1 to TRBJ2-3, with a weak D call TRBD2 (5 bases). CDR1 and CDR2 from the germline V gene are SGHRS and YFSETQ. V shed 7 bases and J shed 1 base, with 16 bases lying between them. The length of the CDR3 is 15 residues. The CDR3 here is CASGQEAARTDTQYF. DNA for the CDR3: TGCGCCAGCGGGCAGGAAGCGGCACGCACAGATACGCAGTATTTT. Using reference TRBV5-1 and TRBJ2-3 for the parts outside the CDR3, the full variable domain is KAGVTQTPRYLIKTRGQQVTLSCSPISGHRSVSWYQQTPGQGLQFLFEYFSETQRNKGNFPGRFSGRQFSNSRSEMNVSTLELGDSALYLCASGQEAARTDTQYFGPGTRLTVL.